Below, 27 T cell receptor beta chains from the same sample are listed, as sequenced in a study of cytomegalovirus exposure and HLA in healthy donors. The PCR contained 60 Vbeta and 13 Jbeta primers. Some clones are missing from TCRdb's copy, which holds only in-frame ones; the method was immunoSEQ multiplex PCR. The sample has some 150,000 clones, over 60% seen once; the top ten hold approximately 2%. The sequenced sample was PBMCs. These receptors originate from a man aged 35 to 55 in good health and CMV-seronegative.

There are a few counts of this clone. V usage is TRBV6-5 and J usage is TRBJ2-3, with TRBD2 matching 13 bases. Germline V gene sequence: CDR1 MNHEY, CDR2 SVGAGI. With 6 bases clipped from V and 4 bases from J, the junction kept 7 bases outside the gene matches. The length of the CDR3 is 16 residues. CDR3 amino acids: CASRYRTSGGADTQYF. As DNA, the CDR3 is TGTGCCAGCAGATACCGGACTAGCGGGGGAGCAGATACGCAGTATTTT.

The rearrangement uses TRBV5-6 and TRBJ1-1, with 8 nucleotides matching TRBD1. This CDR3 is built from 14 residues. V lost 4 bases to trimming and J lost 11 bases; unmatched junction nucleotides: 13. The germline V gene encodes CDR1 SGHDT and CDR2 YYEEEE. CDR3 nucleotides: TGTGCCAGCAGCGACGCTAGACAGGGGTGTAAGGCTTTCTTT. Protein: CASSDARQGCKAFF.

V usage is TRBV28 and J usage is TRBJ2-7, with TRBD1 matching over 7 bases. The CDR3 sequence is 15 residues long. CDR1 and CDR2 from the germline V gene are MDHEN and SYDVKM. V shed 2 bases, J shed 3 bases, and the junction held 7 bases outside the gene matches. CDR3 protein: CASSLSRQGNYEQYF. In nucleotides, the CDR3 is TGTGCCAGCAGTTTAAGTCGACAGGGAAACTACGAGCAGTACTTC.

The chain carries TRBV19 and TRBJ2-3; D perhaps matches TRBD1 (5 bases). Germline V gene lookup returns CDR1 LNHDA and CDR2 SQIVND (reference sequence). The V end lost 5 bases, the J end lost 0 bases, and 15 bases lay between the germline ends. This CDR3 is 16 amino acids long. CDR3 protein: CASSGARTESTDTQYF. As DNA, the CDR3 is TGTGCCAGTAGTGGGGCTAGGACCGAGAGCACAGATACGCAGTATTTT. Variable domain in full (rest from reference TRBV19 and TRBJ2-3): DGGITQSPKYLFRKEGQNVTLSCEQNLNHDAMYWYRQDPGQGLRLIYYSQIVNDFQKGDIAEGYSVSREKKESFPLTVTSAQKNPTAFYLCASSGARTESTDTQYFGPGTRLTVL.

This chain uses TRBV9 with TRBJ2-2, with D possibly being TRBD2 (5 bases). CDR3 length: 16 amino acids. Germline values: CDR1 SGDLS, CDR2 YYNGEE. The ends were cut back, 0 bases at V and 6 bases at J, with 15 bases in the middle. The CDR3 here is CASSVDSRARAGELFF. The CDR3, as DNA: TGTGCCAGCAGCGTAGACTCGAGGGCCCGTGCCGGGGAGCTGTTTTTT.

The sample holds a few counts of this clone. The CDR3 DNA reads as TGTGCCAGCAGTGAACTCAGGCGGGGGGATGGCTACACCTTC. The encoded protein is CASSELRRGDGYTF. The rearrangement links TRBV2 to TRBJ1-2; tentative D call: TRBD1 (5 bases). V gave up 2 bases and J gave up 6 bases, with 13 bases separating them. CDR3 length equals 14 residues. Germline V CDR1 and CDR2: SNHLY, FYNNEI.

The CDR3 DNA sequence: TGTGCCAGCACTAGACTAGGCTCCTACAATGAGCAGTTCTTC. It encodes CASTRLGSYNEQFF. The chain carries TRBV27 and TRBJ2-1; TRBD2 is a possible D gene (6 bases). CDR3 length: 14 residues. The V end lost 7 bases, the J end lost 0 bases, and 10 bases lay between the germline ends. Germline V gene data show CDR1 as MNHEY and CDR2 as SMNVEV (reference sequence).

This clone came up once. V is TRBV2 and J is TRBJ2-3; D may be TRBD2 (5 bases). Germline V CDR1 and CDR2: SNHLY, FYNNEI. V shed 9 bases and J shed 2 bases, with 15 bases lying between them. The CDR3 runs to 14 residues. Here the CDR3 DNA reads TGTGCCAGTGGGCTGAGGGATACCACAGATACGCAGTATTTT. Protein product: CASGLRDTTDTQYF.

This clone was counted a single time. This chain joins TRBV10-3 and TRBJ2-1; TRBD2 matches 9 bases. This CDR3 is 18 amino acids long. After removal of 0 bases from V and 9 bases from J, the junction contained 15 bases not matched to a gene. Per the germline V gene, CDR1 is ENHRY and CDR2 is SYGVKD. CDR3 nucleotide sequence: TGTGCCATCAGTGAGTCCCCTAGTGAATCGGGACTAGCAACTGAGCAGTTCTTC. Protein sequence: CAISESPSESGLATEQFF.

This chain joins TRBV10-3 and TRBJ2-7, with 7 positions matching TRBD2. V dropped 3 bases and J dropped 0; count of bases not matched to a gene: 5. The CDR3 runs 15 residues. Germline V CDR1 and CDR2: ENHRY, SYGVKD. The CDR3: CAISDTSAASYEQYF. The CDR3 DNA sequence: TGTGCCATCAGTGATACTAGCGCTGCCTCCTACGAGCAGTACTTC.

In regard to this clone: The junction shows a germline mismatch at one end, possibly a read error. This chain uses TRBV2 with TRBJ1-2; tentative D call: TRBD1 (6 bases). The germline CDR1 and CDR2 sequences are SNHLY and FYNNEI. CDR3 size: 13 residues. The CDR3 region is CASRGQSKYGYPF. CDR3 nucleotide sequence: TGTGCCAGCAGAGGACAGAGCAAATATGGCTACCCCTTC. Looking up the rest from reference TRBV2 and TRBJ1-2 gives the full variable domain: EPEVTQTPSHQVTQMGQEVILRCVPISNHLYFYWYRQILGQKVEFLVSFYNNEISEKSEIFDDQFSVERPDGSNFTLKIRSTKLEDSAMYFCASRGQSKYGYPFGSGTRLTVV.

The chain combines TRBV5-6 with TRBJ1-1; 10 bases line up with TRBD1. The CDR3 has 14 residues. V dropped 4 bases and J dropped 4; count of bases not matched to a gene: 4. CDR1 is SGHDT and CDR2 is YYEEEE in the germline V gene. Here the CDR3 DNA reads TGTGCCAGCAGCGGGACAGGGGCGAGCACTGAAGCTTTCTTT. It yields the protein CASSGTGASTEAFF.

V is TRBV5-5 and J is TRBJ2-2; TRBD1 matches at 10 bases. V lost 3 bases and J lost 0; bases outside the gene matches: 5. The CDR3 consists of 17 residues. The germline CDR1 and CDR2 sequences are SGHKS and YYEKEE (reference sequence). CDR3 protein: CASSWGTGDPNTGELFF. The CDR3 nucleotides are TGTGCCAGCAGCTGGGGGACAGGGGATCCGAACACCGGGGAGCTGTTTTTT.

This chain uses TRBV6-5 with TRBJ2-7; the D is unclear. The CDR3 extends over 15 amino acids. Trimming shortened V by 0 bases and J by 1 base, and 10 bases separated the two germline ends. Germline CDR1 and CDR2: MNHEY and SVGAGI. CDR3: CASSYSGSGSYEQYF. The CDR3 nucleotides are TGTGCCAGCAGTTACTCGGGCAGTGGGTCCTACGAGCAGTACTTC.

The CDR3 DNA reads as TGTGCCAGCAGCTTCGAGACTAGCATTCATGAGCAGTTCTTC. This sequence encodes CASSFETSIHEQFF. The chain employs TRBV7-9 and TRBJ2-1; 7 bases line up with TRBD2. The CDR3 consists of 14 residues. The V and J ends lost 3 bases and 8 bases, in that order; junction bases with no gene match: 7. Germline V lookup: CDR1 SEHNR, CDR2 FQNEAQ (reference sequence).

The chain is built from TRBV6-6 and TRBJ2-3, with a tentative D call TRBD2 (5 bases). CDR1 is MNHNY, CDR2 SVGAGI, per germline (reference sequence). This CDR3 has 15 residues. Trimming left V 10 bases short and J 0 bases short, with 17 bases between. DNA for the CDR3: TGTGCCACCTCCCTCGGACTGTCTAGCACAGATACGCAGTATTTT. Its translation is CATSLGLSSTDTQYF.

The chain combines TRBV28 with TRBJ2-7, with 9 bases identical to TRBD1. Trimming at V came to 5 bases and at J to 5 bases, leaving 4 bases not matched to a gene. Germline V gene data show CDR1 as MDHEN and CDR2 as SYDVKM. The CDR3 is 13 residues long. CDR3 loop: CASSGDRVNEQYF. The CDR3 nucleotides read TGTGCCAGCAGTGGGGACAGGGTAAACGAGCAGTACTTC.

J is TRBJ1-5 and V is TRBV1; the DNA was not compared with TRBD1, the D call given in the table. TRBV1 has pseudogene status. This CDR3 comprises 19 residues. The CDR3 here is CTSSQESSQGANSNQPQHF. The CDR3 nucleotides read TGCACCAGCAGCCAAGAATCGTCACAGGGGGCTAATAGCAATCAGCCCCAGCATTTT.

The V call is TRBV11-3, the J call TRBJ2-4; 9 bases line up with TRBD1. The CDR3 consists of 20 residues. Germline CDR1 is SGHNT and CDR2 is YENEEA. After removal of 0 bases from V and 6 bases from J, the junction contained 18 bases not matched to a gene. The CDR3 DNA is TGTGCCAGCAGCTTAGAGGAGCTAAGGGACAGGGAAGGGGTTCGAAACATTCAGTACTTC. Translation: CASSLEELRDREGVRNIQYF.

The table lists this clone with many counts. The rearrangement uses TRBV5-4 and TRBJ2-2, with 10 bases matching TRBD2. Germline V gene sequence: CDR1 SGHNT, CDR2 YYREEE (reference sequence). J lost 1 base, V lost 1 base, and 4 bases had no gene match. This CDR3 spans 17 amino acids. DNA of the CDR3: TGTGCCAGCAGCTTGCCAACTAGCGGGATGAACACCGGGGAGCTGTTTTTT. Amino acid sequence: CASSLPTSGMNTGELFF. The full variable domain, rest sourced from reference TRBV5-4 and TRBJ2-2, is ETGVTQSPTHLIKTRGQQVTLRCSSQSGHNTVSWYQQALGQGPQFIFQYYREEENGRGNFPPRFSGLQFPNYSSELNVNALELDDSALYLCASSLPTSGMNTGELFFGEGSRLTVL.

This clone occurred a few times. This chain uses TRBV14 with TRBJ1-1; D is undetermined. The CDR3 loop spans 15 amino acids. Germline CDR1 SGHDN, CDR2 FVKESK. Trimming cost V 2 bases and J 1 base, with 11 bases left between them. The CDR3 sequence is CASSQFTEKNTEAFF. In nucleotides, the CDR3 is TGTGCCAGCAGCCAATTTACGGAGAAGAACACTGAAGCTTTCTTT.

This clone was found once. The rearrangement joins TRBV6-1 to TRBJ1-6, with a possible D match to TRBD1 (5 bases). CDR3 length: 15 residues. CDR1 and CDR2 from the germline V gene are MNHNS and SASEGT. Deletions cut 7 bases from V and 10 bases from J, with 20 bases between. This chain's CDR3 is CASKWGGQGSSPLHF. As DNA, the CDR3 is TGTGCCAGCAAGTGGGGTGGGCAGGGATCATCACCCCTCCACTTT.

The genes are TRBV7-9 and TRBJ2-5; D may be TRBD2 (6 bases). CDR3 size: 17 residues. V lost 1 base and J 4 bases, leaving 19 bases between the germline ends. From germline, CDR1 is SEHNR and CDR2 FQNEAQ (reference sequence). The CDR3 DNA reads TGTGCCAGCAGCTTAGGAGGAACTAGCTACATCGGAGAGACCCAGTACTTC. It is translated as CASSLGGTSYIGETQYF.

V usage is TRBV5-1 and J usage is TRBJ1-4; D gene uncertain. Germline V gives CDR1 SGHRS, CDR2 YFSETQ. V gave up 3 bases and J gave up 6 bases, with 12 bases separating them. This CDR3 region has 14 residues. The chain's CDR3 is CASSSGGYDEKLFF. The CDR3 nucleotides read TGCGCCAGCAGCTCCGGAGGGTACGATGAAAAACTGTTTTTT.

The chain couples TRBV10-1 to TRBJ1-5, with D hard to call. The ends were cut back, 2 bases at V and 5 bases at J, with 7 bases in the middle. Germline V gene data show CDR1 as WNHNN and CDR2 as SYGVQD (reference sequence). CDR3 length: 13 amino acids. The CDR3 sequence: CASSENSYQPQHF. CDR3 DNA sequence: TGCGCCAGCAGTGAGAACAGCTATCAGCCCCAGCATTTT.

The rearrangement uses TRBV27 and TRBJ2-4; D is unclear. The CDR3 length is 14 residues. Trimming stripped 4 bases from V and 0 bases from J, with 7 bases between. Germline loops: CDR1 MNHEY, CDR2 SMNVEV (reference sequence). CDR3 in amino acids: CASSSQLAKNIQYF. CDR3 sequence (DNA): TGTGCCAGCAGTTCCCAGTTAGCCAAAAACATTCAGTACTTC.

The V and J genes are TRBV30 and TRBJ2-7, with TRBD1 identical over 11 bases. This CDR3 has 12 amino acids. Germline assignment: CDR1 GTSNPN and CDR2 SVGIG (reference sequence). V was clipped by 7 bases and J by 4 bases; unmatched bases: 3. The CDR3 sequence: CAYGQGAYEQYF. In DNA form, the CDR3 reads TGTGCCTACGGACAGGGGGCATACGAGCAGTACTTC.